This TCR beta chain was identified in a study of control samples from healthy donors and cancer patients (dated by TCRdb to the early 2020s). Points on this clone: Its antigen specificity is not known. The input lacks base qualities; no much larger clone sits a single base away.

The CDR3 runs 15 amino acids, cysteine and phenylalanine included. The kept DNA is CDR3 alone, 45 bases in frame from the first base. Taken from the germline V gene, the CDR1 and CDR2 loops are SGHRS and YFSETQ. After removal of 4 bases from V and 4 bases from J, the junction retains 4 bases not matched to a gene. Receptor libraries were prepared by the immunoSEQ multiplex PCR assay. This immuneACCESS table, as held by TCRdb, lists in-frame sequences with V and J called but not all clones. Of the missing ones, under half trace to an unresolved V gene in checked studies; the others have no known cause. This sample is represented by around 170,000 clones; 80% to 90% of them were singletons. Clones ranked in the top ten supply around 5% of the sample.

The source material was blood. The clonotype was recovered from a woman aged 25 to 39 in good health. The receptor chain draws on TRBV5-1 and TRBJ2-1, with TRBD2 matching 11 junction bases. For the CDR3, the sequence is CASSPGTSGYNEQFF. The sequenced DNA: TGCGCCAGCAGCCCCGGGACTAGCGGATACAATGAGCAGTTCTTC.